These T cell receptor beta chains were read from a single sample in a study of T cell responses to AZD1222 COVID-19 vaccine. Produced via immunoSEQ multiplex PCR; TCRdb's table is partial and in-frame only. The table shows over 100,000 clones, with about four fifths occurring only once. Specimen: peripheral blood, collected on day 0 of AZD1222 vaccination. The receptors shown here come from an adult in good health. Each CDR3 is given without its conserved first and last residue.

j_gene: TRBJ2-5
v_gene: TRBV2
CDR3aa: ASSEVGGGVRETQY

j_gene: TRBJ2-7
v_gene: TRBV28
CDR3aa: ASSKASYEQY

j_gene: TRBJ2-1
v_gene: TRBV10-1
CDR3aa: ASTRRRSGPFYNEQF

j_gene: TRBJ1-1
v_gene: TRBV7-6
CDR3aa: ASTQAGEGTEAF

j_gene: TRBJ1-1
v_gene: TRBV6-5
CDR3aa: ARTPGQGPMRAF

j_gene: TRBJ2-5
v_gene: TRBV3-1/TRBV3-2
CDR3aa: ASSLQPGAETQY

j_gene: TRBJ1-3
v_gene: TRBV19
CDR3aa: ASSISSGNTIY

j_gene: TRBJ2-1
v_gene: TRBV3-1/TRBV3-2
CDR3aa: ASSPPLTNNEQF

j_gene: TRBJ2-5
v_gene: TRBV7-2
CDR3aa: ASSTRTGTETQY

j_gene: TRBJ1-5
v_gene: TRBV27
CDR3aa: ASGRPGQVNQPQH

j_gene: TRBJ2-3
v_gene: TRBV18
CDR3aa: ASSGQPRGPDTQY

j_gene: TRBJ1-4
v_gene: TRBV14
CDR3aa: ASSLRTGGASTNEKLF

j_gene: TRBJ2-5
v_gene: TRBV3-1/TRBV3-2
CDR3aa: ASSRARADGLTQY

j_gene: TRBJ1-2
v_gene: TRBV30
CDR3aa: AHEEGRDGYT

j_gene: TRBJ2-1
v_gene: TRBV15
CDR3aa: ATSRDPAGEQF

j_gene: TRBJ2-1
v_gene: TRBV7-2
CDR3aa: ASSLGGGPYNEQF

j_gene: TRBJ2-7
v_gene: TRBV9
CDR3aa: ASSATGEGAYEQY

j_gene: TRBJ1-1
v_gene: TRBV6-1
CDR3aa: ASSEAGLAWAF

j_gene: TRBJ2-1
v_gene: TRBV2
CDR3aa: ASSEGLLNEQF

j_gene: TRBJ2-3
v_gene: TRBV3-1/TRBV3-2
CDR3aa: ASSQLLPGTSGDTDTQY

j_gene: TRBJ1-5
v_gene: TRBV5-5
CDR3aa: AIKGPNRDRNQPQH

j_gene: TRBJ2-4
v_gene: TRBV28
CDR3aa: ATTTPSSGKNIQY

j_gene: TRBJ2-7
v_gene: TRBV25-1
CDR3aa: ASSESGRAYEQY

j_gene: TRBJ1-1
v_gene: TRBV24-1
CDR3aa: ATSDPGTGGGEAF

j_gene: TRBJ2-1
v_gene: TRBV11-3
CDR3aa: ASSLEGTTLGGLYNEQF

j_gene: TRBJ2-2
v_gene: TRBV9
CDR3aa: ASSPISGTVNTGELF

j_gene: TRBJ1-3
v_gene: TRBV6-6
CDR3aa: ASKTAREGNTIY

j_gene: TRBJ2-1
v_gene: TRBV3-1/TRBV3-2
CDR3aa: ASSQDTGGYNEQF

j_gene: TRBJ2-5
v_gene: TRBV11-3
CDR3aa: ASSPGTSGGGGTQETQY

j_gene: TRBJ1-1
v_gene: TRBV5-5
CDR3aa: ASSLTGKVEAF

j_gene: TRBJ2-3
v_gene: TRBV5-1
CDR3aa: ASTLSLAGATDTQY

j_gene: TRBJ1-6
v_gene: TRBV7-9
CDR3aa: ASSLVQGFGSPLH

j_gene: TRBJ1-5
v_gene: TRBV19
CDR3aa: ASRFRDRGPNQPQH

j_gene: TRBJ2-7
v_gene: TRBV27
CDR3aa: ASSLSGTSIYEQY

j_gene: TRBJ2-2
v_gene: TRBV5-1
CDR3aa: ASSFGAVTGELF

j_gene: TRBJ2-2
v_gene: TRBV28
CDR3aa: ASSLEGQGITGELF

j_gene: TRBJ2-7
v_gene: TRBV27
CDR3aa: ASSPPSGSSYEQY

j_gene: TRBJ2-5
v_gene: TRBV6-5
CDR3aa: ARTKETQY

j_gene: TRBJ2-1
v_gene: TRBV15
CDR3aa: ATSRVLRAGISYRDEQF

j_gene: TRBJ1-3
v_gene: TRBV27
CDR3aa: ASQDRSSGNTIY

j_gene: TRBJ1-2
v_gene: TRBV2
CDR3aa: ASSEWNGYT

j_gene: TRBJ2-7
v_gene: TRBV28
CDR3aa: ASGSQEYEQY

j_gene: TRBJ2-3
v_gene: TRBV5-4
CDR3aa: ASSQRPGLDAADTQY

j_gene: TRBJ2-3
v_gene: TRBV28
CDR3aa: ASRPSPGQAKGDTQY

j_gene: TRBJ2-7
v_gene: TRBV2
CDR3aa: ASSVSGYEQY

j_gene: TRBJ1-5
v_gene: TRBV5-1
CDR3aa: ASSGEGGNQPQH

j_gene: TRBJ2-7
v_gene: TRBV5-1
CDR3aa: ASSPRPGLGSEQY

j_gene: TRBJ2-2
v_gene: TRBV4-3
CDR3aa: ASSQSGAGINTGELF